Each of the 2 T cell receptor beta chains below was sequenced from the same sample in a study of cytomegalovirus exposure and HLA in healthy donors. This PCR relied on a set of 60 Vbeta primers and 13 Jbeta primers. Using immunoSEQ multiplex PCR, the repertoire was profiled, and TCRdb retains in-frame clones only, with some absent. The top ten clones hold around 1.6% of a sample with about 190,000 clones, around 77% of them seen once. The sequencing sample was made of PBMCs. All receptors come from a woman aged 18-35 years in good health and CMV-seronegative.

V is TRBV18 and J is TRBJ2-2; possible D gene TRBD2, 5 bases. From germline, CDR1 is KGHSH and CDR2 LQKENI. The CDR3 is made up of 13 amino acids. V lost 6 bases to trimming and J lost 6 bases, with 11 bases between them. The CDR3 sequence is CASSNQRAGELFF. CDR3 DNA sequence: TGTGCCAGCTCGAACCAGAGGGCCGGGGAGCTGTTTTTT.

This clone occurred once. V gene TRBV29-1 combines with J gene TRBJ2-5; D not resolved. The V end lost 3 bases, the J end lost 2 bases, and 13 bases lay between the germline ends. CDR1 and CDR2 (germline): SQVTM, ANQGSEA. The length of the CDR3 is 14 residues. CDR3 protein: CSVENISPQETQYF. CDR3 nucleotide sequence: TGCAGCGTTGAGAACATTAGCCCGCAAGAGACCCAGTACTTC.